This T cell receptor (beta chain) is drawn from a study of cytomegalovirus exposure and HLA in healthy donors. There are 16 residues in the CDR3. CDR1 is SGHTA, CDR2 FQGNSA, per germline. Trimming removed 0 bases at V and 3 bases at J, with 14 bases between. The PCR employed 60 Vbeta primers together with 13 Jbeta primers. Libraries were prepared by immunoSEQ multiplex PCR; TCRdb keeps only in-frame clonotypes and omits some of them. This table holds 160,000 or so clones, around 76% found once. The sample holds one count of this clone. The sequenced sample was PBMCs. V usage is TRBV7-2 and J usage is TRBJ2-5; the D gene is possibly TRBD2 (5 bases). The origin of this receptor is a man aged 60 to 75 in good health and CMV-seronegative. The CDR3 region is CASSLAPWRAEETQYF. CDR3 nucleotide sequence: TGTGCCAGCAGCTTAGCCCCTTGGCGGGCGGAAGAGACCCAGTACTTC.